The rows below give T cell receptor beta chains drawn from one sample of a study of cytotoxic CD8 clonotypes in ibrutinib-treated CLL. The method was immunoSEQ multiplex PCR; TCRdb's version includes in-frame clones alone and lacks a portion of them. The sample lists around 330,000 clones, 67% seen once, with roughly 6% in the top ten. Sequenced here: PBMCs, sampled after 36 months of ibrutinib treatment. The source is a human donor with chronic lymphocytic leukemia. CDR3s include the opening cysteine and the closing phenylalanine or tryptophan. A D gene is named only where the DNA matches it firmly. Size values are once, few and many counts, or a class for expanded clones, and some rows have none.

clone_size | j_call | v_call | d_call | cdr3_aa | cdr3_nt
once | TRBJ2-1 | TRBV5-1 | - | CASSLVALRDIKYNEQFF | TGCGCCAGCAGCTTGGTTGCACTAAGGGACATCAAATACAATGAGCAGTTCTTC
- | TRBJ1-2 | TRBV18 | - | CASSPPDSYYGYTF | TGTGCCAGCTCACCACCGGACAGCTACTATGGCTACACCTTC
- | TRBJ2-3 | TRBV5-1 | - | CASSLEGGSDTQYF | TGCGCCAGCAGCTTGGAGGGGGGATCAGATACGCAGTATTTT
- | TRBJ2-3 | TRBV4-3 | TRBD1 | CASSQGNRGFTDTQYF | TGCGCCAGCAGCCAAGGAAACAGGGGGTTCACAGATACGCAGTATTTT
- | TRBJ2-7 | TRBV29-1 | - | CSVGGGRDEQYF | TGCAGCGTTGGTGGGGGACGAGACGAGCAGTACTTC
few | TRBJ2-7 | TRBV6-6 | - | CASSNPRGRTYEQYF | TGTGCCAGCAGTAACCCAAGGGGACGGACCTACGAGCAGTACTTC
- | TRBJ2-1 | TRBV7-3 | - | CASSQTWMNEQFF | TGTGCCAGCAGCCAGACGTGGATGAATGAGCAGTTCTTC
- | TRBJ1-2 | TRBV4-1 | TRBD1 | CASSQPQGARNYGYTF | TGCGCCAGCAGCCAACCCCAGGGGGCGCGCAACTATGGCTACACCTTC
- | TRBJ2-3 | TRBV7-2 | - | CASSLASGSSTDTQYF | TGTGCCAGCAGCTTAGCTTCAGGATCGAGCACAGATACGCAGTATTTT
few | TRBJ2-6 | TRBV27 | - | CASSFWPVGPNVLTF | TGTGCCAGCAGTTTTTGGCCCGTGGGGCCCAACGTCCTGACTTTC
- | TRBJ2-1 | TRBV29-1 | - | CSVEPGRNNEQFF | TGCAGCGTTGAGCCAGGGCGGAACAATGAGCAGTTCTTC
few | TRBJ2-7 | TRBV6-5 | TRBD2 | CASSYLSSGYEQYF | TGTGCCAGCAGTTACTTATCTAGCGGGTACGAGCAGTACTTC
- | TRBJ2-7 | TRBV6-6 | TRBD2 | CASSYSDAGVNEQYF | TGTGCCAGCAGTTACTCGGACGCGGGGGTAAACGAGCAGTACTTC
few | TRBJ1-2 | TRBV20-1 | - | CSTSAAHGYTF | TGCAGTACCTCCGCGGCTCATGGCTACACCTTC
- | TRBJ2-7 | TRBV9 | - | CASSVGTGAVSYEQYF | TGTGCCAGCAGCGTTGGGACTGGGGCCGTGTCCTACGAGCAGTACTTC
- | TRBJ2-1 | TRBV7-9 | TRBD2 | CASSLRLAGINEQFF | TGTGCCAGCAGCTTGCGGTTAGCGGGGATCAATGAGCAGTTCTTC
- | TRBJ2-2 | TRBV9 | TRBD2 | CASSLGLALNTGELFF | TGTGCCAGCAGCTTGGGACTAGCCCTGAACACCGGGGAGCTGTTTTTT
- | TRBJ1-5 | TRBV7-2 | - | CASSLDQVQPQHF | TGTGCCAGCAGCTTAGATCAGGTTCAGCCCCAGCATTTT
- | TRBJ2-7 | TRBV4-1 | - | CASSLIDSYEQYF | TGCGCCAGCAGCCTTATCGACAGCTACGAGCAGTACTTC
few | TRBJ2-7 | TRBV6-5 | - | CASRDRGYEGQYF | TGTGCCAGCAGAGACCGAGGCTACGAAGGGCAGTACTTC
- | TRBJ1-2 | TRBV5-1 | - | CASSLGPFRVADYGYTF | TGCGCCAGCAGCTTGGGGCCTTTCAGGGTTGCAGACTATGGCTACACCTTC
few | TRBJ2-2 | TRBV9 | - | CASSVTAGVNTGELFF | TGTGCCAGCAGCGTAACAGCTGGTGTGAACACCGGGGAGCTGTTTTTT
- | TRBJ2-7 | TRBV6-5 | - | CASSPDGFYEQYF | TGTGCCAGCAGCCCGGACGGTTTCTACGAGCAGTACTTC
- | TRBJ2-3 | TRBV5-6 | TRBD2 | CASSSWGLAGGDTQYF | TGTGCCAGCAGCTCATGGGGACTAGCGGGAGGAGATACGCAGTATTTT
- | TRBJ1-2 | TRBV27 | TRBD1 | CASSLYAGDRVGPYYGYTF | TGTGCCAGCAGTTTATATGCGGGGGACAGGGTTGGCCCCTATTATGGCTACACCTTC
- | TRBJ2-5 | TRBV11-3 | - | CASSLEVGETQYF | TGTGCCAGCAGCTTAGAGGTGGGGGAGACCCAGTACTTC
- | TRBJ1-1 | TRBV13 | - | CASSSTVLPKTAEAFF | TGTGCCAGCAGCTCGACGGTTTTACCCAAAACGGCTGAAGCTTTCTTT
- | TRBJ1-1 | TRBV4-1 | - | CASSQDLEKTGLRGNTEAFF | TGCGCCAGCAGCCAAGATCTTGAAAAAACAGGGTTGCGTGGAAACACTGAAGCTTTCTTT
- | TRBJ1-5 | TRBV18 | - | CASSRGANQPQHF | TGTGCCAGCTCACGGGGGGCGAATCAGCCCCAGCATTTT
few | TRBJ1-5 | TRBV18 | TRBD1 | CASSMTGNSNQPQHF | TGTGCCAGCTCGATGACAGGGAATAGCAATCAGCCCCAGCATTTT
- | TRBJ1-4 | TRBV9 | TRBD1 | CASSADRGAEKLFF | TGTGCCAGCAGCGCAGACAGGGGTGCGGAAAAACTGTTTTTT
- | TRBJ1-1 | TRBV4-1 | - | CASSQESWQMNTEAFF | TGCGCCAGCAGCCAAGAATCATGGCAGATGAACACTGAAGCTTTCTTT
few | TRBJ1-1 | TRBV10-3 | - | CAISDGGMNTEAFF | TGTGCCATCAGTGACGGGGGAATGAACACTGAAGCTTTCTTT
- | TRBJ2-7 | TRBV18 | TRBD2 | CASSPKLAGGTYEQYF | TGTGCCAGCTCACCCAAACTAGCGGGGGGAACCTACGAGCAGTACTTC
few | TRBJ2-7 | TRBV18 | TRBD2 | CASSLRLAGRYEQYF | TGTGCCAGCTCCCTCAGACTAGCGGGACGGTACGAGCAGTACTTC
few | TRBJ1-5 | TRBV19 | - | CASSMGQINQPQHF | TGTGCCAGTAGTATGGGACAAATCAATCAGCCCCAGCATTTT
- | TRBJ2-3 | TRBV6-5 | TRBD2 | CASSIIGGGTQYF | TGTGCCAGCAGTATCATCGGGGGGGGGACGCAGTATTTT
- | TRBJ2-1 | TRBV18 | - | CASSLTGSTYNEQFF | TGTGCCAGCTCACTTACAGGGTCCACCTACAATGAGCAGTTCTTC
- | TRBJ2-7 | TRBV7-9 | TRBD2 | CASSLGNSGAAYEQYF | TGTGCCAGCAGCTTGGGGAACAGCGGGGCTGCCTACGAGCAGTACTTC
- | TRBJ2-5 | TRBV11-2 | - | CASSLGFGETQYF | TGTGCCAGCAGCTTAGGGTTCGGTGAGACCCAGTACTTC
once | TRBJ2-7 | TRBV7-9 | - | CASSLYRPPYEQYF | TGTGCCAGCAGCTTATACCGACCTCCCTACGAGCAGTACTTC
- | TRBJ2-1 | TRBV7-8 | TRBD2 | CASSSRRTLGGGSYNEQFF | TGTGCCAGCAGCTCACGACGGACGTTGGGCGGGGGCTCCTACAATGAGCAGTTCTTC
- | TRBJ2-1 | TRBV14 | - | CASSQYGFSNEQFF | TGTGCCAGCAGCCAATACGGATTCAGTAATGAGCAGTTCTTC
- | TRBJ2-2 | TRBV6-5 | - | CASSFAVTNTGELFF | TGTGCCAGCAGTTTTGCGGTTACGAACACCGGGGAGCTGTTTTTT
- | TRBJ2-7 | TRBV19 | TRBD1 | CASINDRADSYEQYF | TGTGCCAGTATTAATGACAGGGCAGACTCCTACGAGCAGTACTTC
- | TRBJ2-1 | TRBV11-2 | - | CASSSGTPYNEQFF | TGTGCCAGCAGCTCCGGGACACCCTACAATGAGCAGTTCTTC
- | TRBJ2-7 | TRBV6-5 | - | CASSWDILYEQYF | TGTGCCAGCAGTTGGGACATCCTCTACGAGCAGTACTTC
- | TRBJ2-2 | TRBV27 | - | CASSPRIQRVPRRELFF | TGTGCCAGCAGTCCACGGATCCAGCGGGTACCTCGGCGGGAGCTGTTTTTT
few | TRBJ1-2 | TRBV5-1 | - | CASSRDNYGYTF | TGCGCCAGCAGCAGGGACAACTATGGCTACACCTTC
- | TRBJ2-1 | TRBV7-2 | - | CASSPTNYRVYYNEQFF | TGTGCCAGCAGCCCAACGAATTACCGGGTGTACTACAATGAGCAGTTCTTC
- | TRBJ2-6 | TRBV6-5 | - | CASSYLDPGANVLTF | TGTGCCAGCAGTTACTTGGATCCCGGGGCCAACGTCCTGACTTTC
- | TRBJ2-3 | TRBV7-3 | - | CASSFSGADTQYF | TGTGCCAGCAGCTTTTCTGGGGCAGATACGCAGTATTTT
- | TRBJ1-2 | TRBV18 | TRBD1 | CASSPPTGWDGYTF | TGTGCCAGCTCACCACCGACAGGGTGGGACGGCTACACCTTC
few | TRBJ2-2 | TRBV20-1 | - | CSAFQGGELFF | TGCAGTGCTTTCCAGGGCGGGGAGCTGTTTTTT
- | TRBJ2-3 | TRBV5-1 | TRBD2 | CASSGGLAGGWGDTQYF | TGCGCCAGCAGCGGGGGACTAGCGGGAGGTTGGGGAGATACGCAGTATTTT